This entry lists 3 T cell receptor beta chains sequenced from one sample in a study of T cells in Graves' hyperthyroidism and ophthalmopathy. Researchers took RNA transcripts and amplified the TCR beta CDR3 regions from them. A first-round RT-PCR of the TCR CDR3 used the HTBI primer set. TCRdb independently ran MiXCR on the multiplex PCR reads; one entry per CDR3 protein. The sample has about 420,000 distinct CDR3 sequences, roughly 15% seen once; the top ten hold less than 6.5%. The sequencing input was blood. These receptors were collected from a woman between 18 and 29 years old with Graves' hyperthyroidism.

The rearrangement links TRBV28 to TRBJ2-1; D is unclear. The V gene lost 3 bases and the J gene lost 8 bases, with 5 bases spanning the gap. Germline CDR1 MDHEN, CDR2 SYDVKM. This CDR3 is built from 11 residues. CDR3 in amino acids: CASSFYHEQFF. In nucleotides, the CDR3 is TGTGCCAGCAGTTTCTATCATGAGCAGTTCTTC. Supplemented by reference TRBV28 and TRBJ2-1, the full variable domain reads DVKVTQSSRYLVKRTGEKVFLECVQDMDHENMFWYRQDPGLGLRLIYFSYDVKMKEKGDIPEGYSVSREKKERFSLILESASTNQTSMYLCASSFYHEQFFGPGTRLTVL.

For the CDR3, the DNA is TGTGCCAGCAGTTTGAACCTTGGGACAGGCCCTTTGGCCCTCCACTTT. Residues: CASSLNLGTGPLALHF. The chain employs TRBV28 and TRBJ1-6, with 8 bases fitting TRBD1. The CDR3 spans 16 residues. V shed 3 bases and J 14 bases; nucleotides not matched to a gene: 15. Germline V gene data show CDR1 as MDHEN and CDR2 as SYDVKM. The variable domain in full, with the rest retrieved from reference TRBV28 and TRBJ1-6, is DVKVTQSSRYLVKRTGEKVFLECVQDMDHENMFWYRQDPGLGLRLIYFSYDVKMKEKGDIPEGYSVSREKKERFSLILESASTNQTSMYLCASSLNLGTGPLALHFGNGTRLTVT.

The V gene is TRBV6-1, the J gene TRBJ1-2; D perhaps matches TRBD1 (5 bases). The V gene lost 8 bases and the J gene lost 8 bases, with 18 bases spanning the gap. The length of the CDR3 is 13 residues. Germline values: CDR1 MNHNS, CDR2 SASEGT. The CDR3: CASSTWGSEGYTF. CDR3 coding DNA: TGTGCCAGCTCCACGTGGGGGTCTGAGGGCTACACCTTC.